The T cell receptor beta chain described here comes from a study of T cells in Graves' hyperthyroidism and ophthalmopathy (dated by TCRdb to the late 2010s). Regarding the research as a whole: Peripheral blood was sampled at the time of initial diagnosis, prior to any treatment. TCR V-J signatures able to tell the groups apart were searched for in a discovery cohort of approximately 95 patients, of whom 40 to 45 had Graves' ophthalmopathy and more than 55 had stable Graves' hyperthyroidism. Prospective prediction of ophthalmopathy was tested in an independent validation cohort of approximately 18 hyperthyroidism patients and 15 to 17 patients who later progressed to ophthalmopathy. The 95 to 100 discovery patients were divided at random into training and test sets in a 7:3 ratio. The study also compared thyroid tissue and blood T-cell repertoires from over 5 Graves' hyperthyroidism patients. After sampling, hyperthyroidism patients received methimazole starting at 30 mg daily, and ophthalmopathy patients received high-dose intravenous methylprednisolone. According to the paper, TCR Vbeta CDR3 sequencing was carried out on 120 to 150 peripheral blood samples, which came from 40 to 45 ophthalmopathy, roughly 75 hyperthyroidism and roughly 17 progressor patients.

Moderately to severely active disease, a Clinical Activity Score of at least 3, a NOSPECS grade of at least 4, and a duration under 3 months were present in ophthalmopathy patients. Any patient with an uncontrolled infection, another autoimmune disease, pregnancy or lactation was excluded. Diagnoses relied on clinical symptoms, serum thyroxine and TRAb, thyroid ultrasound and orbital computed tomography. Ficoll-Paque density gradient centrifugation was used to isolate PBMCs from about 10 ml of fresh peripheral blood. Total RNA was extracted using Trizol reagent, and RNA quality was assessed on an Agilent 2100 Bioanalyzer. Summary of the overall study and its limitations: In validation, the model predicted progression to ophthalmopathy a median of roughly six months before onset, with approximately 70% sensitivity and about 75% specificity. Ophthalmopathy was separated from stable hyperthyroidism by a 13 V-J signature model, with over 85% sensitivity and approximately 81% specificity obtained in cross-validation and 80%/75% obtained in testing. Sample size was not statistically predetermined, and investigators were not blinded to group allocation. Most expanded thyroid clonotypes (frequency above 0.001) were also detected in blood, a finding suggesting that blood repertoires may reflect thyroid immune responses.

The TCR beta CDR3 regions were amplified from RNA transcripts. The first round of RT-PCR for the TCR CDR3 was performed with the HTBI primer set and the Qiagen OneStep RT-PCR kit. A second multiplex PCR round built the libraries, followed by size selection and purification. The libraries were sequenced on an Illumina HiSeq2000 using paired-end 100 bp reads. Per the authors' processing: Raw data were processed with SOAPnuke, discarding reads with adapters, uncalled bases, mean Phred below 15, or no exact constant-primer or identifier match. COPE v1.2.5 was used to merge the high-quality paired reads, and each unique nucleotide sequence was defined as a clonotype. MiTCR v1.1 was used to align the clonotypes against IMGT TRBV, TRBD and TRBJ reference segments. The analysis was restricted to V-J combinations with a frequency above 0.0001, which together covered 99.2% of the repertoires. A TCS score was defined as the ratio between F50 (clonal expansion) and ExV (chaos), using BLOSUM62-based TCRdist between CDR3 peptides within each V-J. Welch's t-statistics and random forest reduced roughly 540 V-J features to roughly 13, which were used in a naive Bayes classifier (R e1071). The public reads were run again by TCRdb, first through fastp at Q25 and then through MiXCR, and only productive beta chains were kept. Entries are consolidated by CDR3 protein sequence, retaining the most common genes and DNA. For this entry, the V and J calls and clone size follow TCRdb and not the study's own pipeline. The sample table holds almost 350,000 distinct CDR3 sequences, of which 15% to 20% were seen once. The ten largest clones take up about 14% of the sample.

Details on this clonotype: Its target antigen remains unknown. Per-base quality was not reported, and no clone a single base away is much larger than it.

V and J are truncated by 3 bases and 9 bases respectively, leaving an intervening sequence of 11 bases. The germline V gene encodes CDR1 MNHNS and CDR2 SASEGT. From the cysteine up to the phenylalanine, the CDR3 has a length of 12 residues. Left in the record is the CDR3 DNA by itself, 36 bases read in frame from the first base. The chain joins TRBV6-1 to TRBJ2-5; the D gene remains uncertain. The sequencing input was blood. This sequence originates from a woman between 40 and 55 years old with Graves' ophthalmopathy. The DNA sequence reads TGTGCCAGCAGTGACCGGCTAGGAGCCCAGTACTTC. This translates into CASSDRLGAQYF.